The clone carrying this T cell receptor beta chain was seen more than once but under ten times. This entry is derived from a study of blood T cell repertoires in COVID-19. Turning to the study itself: Specimens from acute and convalescent COVID-19 originated in the United States, Italy and Spain. The cDNA or gDNA used as material had been derived from T cells, B-cell-depleted T cells, or PBMCs.

Per the original data handling: Reference gene primer amplification gave nucleated cell count estimates. Libraries were prepared by immunoSEQ multiplex PCR; TCRdb keeps only in-frame clonotypes and omits some of them. V, J and clone size reflect that table, while D and trimming were determined from the DNA. The table shows 400,000 or so clones, with 89% occurring only once. The ends were cut back, 1 base at V and 1 base at J, with 11 bases in the middle. This CDR3 comprises 15 residues. The germline V gene has CDR1 GTSNPN and CDR2 SVGIG (reference sequence). The Seattle patients, enrolled during active infection, were followed longitudinally.

The chain joins TRBV30 to TRBJ1-3, with a possible D match to TRBD1 (6 bases). The receptor's source is a woman between 40 and 55 years old with COVID-19, enrolled during active disease. Sequences were obtained from peripheral blood. Here the CDR3 DNA reads TGTGCCTGGAGTGATCAACAGGGATCTGGAAACACCATATATTTT. As protein: CAWSDQQGSGNTIYF.